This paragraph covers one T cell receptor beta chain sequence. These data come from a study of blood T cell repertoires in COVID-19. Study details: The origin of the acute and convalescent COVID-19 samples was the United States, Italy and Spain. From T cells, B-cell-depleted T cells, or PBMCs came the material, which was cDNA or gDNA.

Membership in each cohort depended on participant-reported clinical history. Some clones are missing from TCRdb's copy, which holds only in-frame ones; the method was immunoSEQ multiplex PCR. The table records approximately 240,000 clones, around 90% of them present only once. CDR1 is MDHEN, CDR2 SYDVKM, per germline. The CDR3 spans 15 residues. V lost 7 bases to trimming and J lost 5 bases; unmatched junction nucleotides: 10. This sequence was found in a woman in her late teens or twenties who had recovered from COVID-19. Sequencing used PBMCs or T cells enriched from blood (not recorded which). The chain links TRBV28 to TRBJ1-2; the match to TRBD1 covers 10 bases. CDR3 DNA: TGTGCCAGCACCCCCGCAGGGACAGGGGTATATGGCTACACCTTC. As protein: CASTPAGTGVYGYTF.